This T cell receptor (beta chain) was retrieved from a study of CD8 T cells in Susac syndrome. The germline V and J ends were trimmed by 3 bases and 10 bases, with 11 bases remaining between them. CDR1 and CDR2 (germline): SGDLS, YYNGEE. This CDR3 is 12 amino acids long. With random hexamers, reverse transcription was performed on about 0.5 to 1 ug of RNA. TCRdb called the immunoSEQ multiplex PCR reads again in MiXCR, with one record for every CDR3 protein. The table lists nearly 70,000 distinct CDR3 sequences, just under 95% of them singletons. This sequence originates from a human donor in good health. The sequenced sample consisted of CD8+ T cells from PBMCs. The chain couples TRBV9 to TRBJ2-4; tentative D call: TRBD1 (5 bases). The CDR3 nucleotides are TGTGCCAGCAGCGGAGACAGCCATATTCAGTACTTC. This gives the protein CASSGDSHIQYF.